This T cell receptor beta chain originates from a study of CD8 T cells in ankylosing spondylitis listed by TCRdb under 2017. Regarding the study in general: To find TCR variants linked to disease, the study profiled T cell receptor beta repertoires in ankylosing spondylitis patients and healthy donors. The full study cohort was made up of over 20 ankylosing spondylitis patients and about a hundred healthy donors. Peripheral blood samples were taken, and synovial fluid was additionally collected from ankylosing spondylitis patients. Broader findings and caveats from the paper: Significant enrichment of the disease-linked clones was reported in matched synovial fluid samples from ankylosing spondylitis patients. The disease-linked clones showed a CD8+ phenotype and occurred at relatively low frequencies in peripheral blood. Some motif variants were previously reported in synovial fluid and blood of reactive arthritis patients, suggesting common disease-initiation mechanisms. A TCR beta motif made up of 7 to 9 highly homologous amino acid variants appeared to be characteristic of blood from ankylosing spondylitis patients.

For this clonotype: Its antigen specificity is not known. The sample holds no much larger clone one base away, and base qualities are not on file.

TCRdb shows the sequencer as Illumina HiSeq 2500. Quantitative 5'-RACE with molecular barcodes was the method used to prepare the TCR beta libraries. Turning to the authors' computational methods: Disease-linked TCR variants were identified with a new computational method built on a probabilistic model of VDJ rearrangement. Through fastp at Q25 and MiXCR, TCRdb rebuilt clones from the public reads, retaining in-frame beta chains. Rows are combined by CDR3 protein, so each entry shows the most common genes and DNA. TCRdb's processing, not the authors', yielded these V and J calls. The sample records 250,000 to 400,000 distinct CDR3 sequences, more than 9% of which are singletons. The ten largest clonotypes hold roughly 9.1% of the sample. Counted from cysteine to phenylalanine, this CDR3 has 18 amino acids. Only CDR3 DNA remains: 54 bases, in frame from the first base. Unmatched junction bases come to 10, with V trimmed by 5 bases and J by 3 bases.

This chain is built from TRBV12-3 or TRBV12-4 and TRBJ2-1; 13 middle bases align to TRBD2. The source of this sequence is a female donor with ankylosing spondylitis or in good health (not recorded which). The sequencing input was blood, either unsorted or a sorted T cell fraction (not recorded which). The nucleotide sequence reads TGTGCCAGCAGTCCGACTAGCGGGGGGCCCCACTTCTACAATGAGCAGTTCTTC. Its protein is CASSPTSGGPHFYNEQFF.